This T cell receptor beta chain was captured in a study of cytomegalovirus exposure and HLA in healthy donors. Findings and limits, study-wide: High sensitivity and specificity were reportedly achieved when the classifier diagnosed cytomegalovirus status.

Separate from the approximately 670-subject first cohort, the approximately 120-subject validation cohort was the one that the donors belonged to. Clones were sequenced by immunoSEQ multiplex PCR, and TCRdb holds only the in-frame ones, with some missing. The sample includes 120,000 to 150,000 clones, over 80% seen only once; the top ten take roughly 4.5%. The CDR3 is 17 residues long. V lost 1 base and J 8 bases, leaving 21 bases between the germline ends. Per the germline V gene, CDR1 is SGHDT and CDR2 is YYEEEE. With respect to this clone: Its antigen remains unknown.

Sample: PBMCs. The genes are TRBV5-6 and TRBJ1-4; D might be TRBD1 (6 bases). The clonotype originates from a man between 18 and 29 years old in good health and CMV-seropositive. CDR3 in amino acids: CASSLFYRGAFNEKLFF. As DNA, the CDR3 is TGTGCCAGCAGCTTGTTCTATCGGGGGGCATTTAACGAAAAACTGTTTTTT.